These 13 T cell receptor beta chains came from one sample sequenced in a study of blood T cell repertoires in COVID-19. Generated by immunoSEQ multiplex PCR, the TCRdb table keeps only in-frame clones and is missing some. The profile shows over 60,000 clones, about nine tenths of them singletons. Sequenced material: peripheral blood. These receptors originate from a man in his 60s with acute or convalescent COVID-19.

The V and J genes are TRBV3-1 (or the pseudogene TRBV3-2) and TRBJ1-1; D is unresolved. Germline V CDR1 and CDR2: LGHDT, YNNKEL (reference sequence). This CDR3 spans 13 amino acids. Trimming pared 6 bases from V and 4 bases from J, leaving 12 bases between. The CDR3 spells CASRFMASTEAFF. In DNA form, the CDR3 reads TGTGCCAGCAGATTTATGGCCAGCACTGAAGCTTTCTTT.

The rearrangement uses TRBV7-2 and TRBJ2-5; 8 bases fit TRBD2. V gave up 1 base and J gave up 5 bases; unmatched junction bases: 3. Germline V gives CDR1 SGHTA, CDR2 FQGNSA. The CDR3 is made up of 14 amino acids. This CDR3 reads CASSLDGGVETQYF. The CDR3 bases are TGTGCCAGCAGCTTAGACGGGGGGGTGGAGACCCAGTACTTC.

V is TRBV12-3 or TRBV12-4 and J is TRBJ1-1, with a tentative D call TRBD1 (6 bases). V lost 6 bases to trimming and J lost 8 bases, with 10 bases between them. The CDR3 loop spans 11 amino acids. In nucleotides, the CDR3 is TGTGCCAGCAGAGCGGACAGAGAAGCTTTCTTT. Its protein product is CASRADREAFF.

The chain carries TRBV19 and TRBJ1-4; possible D gene TRBD1, 5 bases. Trimming took 7 bases from V and 0 from J, leaving 12 bases between them. Germline loops: CDR1 LNHDA, CDR2 SQIVND (reference sequence). The CDR3 is 15 amino acids. Here the CDR3 DNA reads TGTGCCAGTAAAAAGGGGATAACAACTAATGAAAAACTGTTTTTT. Its protein is CASKKGITTNEKLFF.

The chain has TRBV14 and TRBJ2-2; D not resolved. The CDR3 is 14 amino acids. Germline assignment: CDR1 SGHDN and CDR2 FVKESK. Trimming left V 1 base short and J 5 bases short, with 8 bases between. CDR3 DNA: TGTGCCAGCAGCCAAGTACTGGTTACCGGGGAGCTGTTTTTT. Protein: CASSQVLVTGELFF.

This chain links TRBV7-8 with TRBJ1-5; no clear D gene. The germline V and J ends were trimmed by 1 base and 6 bases, with 16 bases remaining between them. The CDR3 has 16 residues. Germline loops: CDR1 SGHVS, CDR2 FQNEAQ. CDR3 DNA sequence: TGTGCCAGCAGCTTAGGGCGTTCCAGGTTGGGTCAGCCCCAGCATTTT. Translated: CASSLGRSRLGQPQHF.

The rearrangement uses TRBV30 and TRBJ1-2; D gene ambiguous. The CDR3 totals 16 residues. CDR1 is GTSNPN and CDR2 is SVGIG in the germline V gene (reference sequence). The ends were cut back, 1 base at V and 3 bases at J, with 18 bases in the middle. This CDR3 is CAWSAPLIAPDYGYTF. The CDR3, as DNA: TGTGCCTGGAGTGCCCCCCTCATAGCCCCAGACTATGGCTACACCTTC.

The chain links TRBV15 to TRBJ1-5; D remains unclear. Germline V CDR1 and CDR2: LNHNV, YYDKDF (reference sequence). V was clipped by 0 bases and J by 3 bases, with 9 bases between them. CDR3 size: 15 residues. CDR3 region: CATSREGQDNQPQHF. The CDR3 coding sequence is TGTGCCACCAGCAGAGAAGGCCAGGACAATCAGCCCCAGCATTTT.

This chain joins TRBV18 and TRBJ2-7; 7 bases match TRBD1. The junction had 11 bases not matched to a gene; V was cut back by 5 bases and J by 4 bases. CDR3 size: 15 residues. Per germline, CDR1 KGHSH and CDR2 LQKENI. CDR3 nucleotides: TGTGCCAGCTCAAGAGGGACAGAGCCTCTTTACGAGCAGTACTTC. Protein sequence: CASSRGTEPLYEQYF.

The chain is built from TRBV30 and TRBJ2-1, with 8 bases matching TRBD1. The CDR3 has 12 residues. Trimming at V came to 3 bases and at J to 10 bases, leaving 5 bases not matched to a gene. The germline V gene encodes CDR1 GTSNPN and CDR2 SVGIG (reference sequence). The CDR3 DNA follows: TGTGCCTGGAGAGCTACAGGGGGAGAGCAGTTCTTC. Translated: CAWRATGGEQFF.

V is TRBV6-5 and J is TRBJ1-1; D not certain. Per germline, CDR1 MNHEY and CDR2 SVGAGI. The CDR3 is 16 amino acids. Trimming removed 4 bases at V and 3 bases at J, with 18 bases between. The CDR3, as DNA: TGTGCCAGCAGTTCCCCAGGAAGACGCTTAGACACTGAAGCTTTCTTT. Its protein product is CASSSPGRRLDTEAFF.

This clone was picked up one time. This CDR3 is CASSLVQGLEAFF. The CDR3 DNA follows: TGTGCCAGCAGCTTGGTGCAGGGCCTTGAAGCTTTCTTT. V usage is TRBV11-2 and J usage is TRBJ1-1; D may be TRBD1 (5 bases). V lost 3 bases and J 7 bases, leaving 12 bases between the germline ends. The germline V gene has CDR1 SGHAT and CDR2 FQNNGV. The CDR3 is 13 amino acids.

The chain joins TRBV13 to TRBJ2-7; the D is unclear. Trimming pared 4 bases from V and 3 bases from J, leaving 13 bases between. CDR1 is PRHDT, CDR2 FYEKMQ, per germline (reference sequence). This CDR3 spans 14 amino acids. The CDR3 sequence is CASSSKASVYEQYF. The CDR3 DNA follows: TGTGCCAGCAGCTCCAAAGCGTCGGTCTACGAGCAGTACTTC.